This TCR beta chain was documented in a study of shared clonotypes between healthy human individuals. This CDR3 region has 14 residues. V shed 4 bases and J 5 bases; nucleotides not matched to a gene: 8. Per germline, CDR1 SNHLY and CDR2 FYNNEI. Libraries were prepared by immunoSEQ multiplex PCR; TCRdb keeps only in-frame clonotypes and omits some of them. The profile shows millions of clones, about 92% of them singletons. The sequencing sample was made of naive CD4+ T cells sorted from blood. As for subset: CD45RA+ positively selected. The chain combines TRBV2 with TRBJ2-7; TRBD2 aligns across 7 bases. The receptor was isolated from a man younger than 35 in good health. The CDR3 here is CASSAGRGPNEQYF. CDR3 coding DNA: TGTGCCAGCAGTGCTGGGAGGGGACCTAACGAGCAGTACTTC. The full variable domain, rest sourced from reference TRBV2 and TRBJ2-7, is EPEVTQTPSHQVTQMGQEVILRCVPISNHLYFYWYRQILGQKVEFLVSFYNNEISEKSEIFDDQFSVERPDGSNFTLKIRSTKLEDSAMYFCASSAGRGPNEQYFGPGTRLTVT.